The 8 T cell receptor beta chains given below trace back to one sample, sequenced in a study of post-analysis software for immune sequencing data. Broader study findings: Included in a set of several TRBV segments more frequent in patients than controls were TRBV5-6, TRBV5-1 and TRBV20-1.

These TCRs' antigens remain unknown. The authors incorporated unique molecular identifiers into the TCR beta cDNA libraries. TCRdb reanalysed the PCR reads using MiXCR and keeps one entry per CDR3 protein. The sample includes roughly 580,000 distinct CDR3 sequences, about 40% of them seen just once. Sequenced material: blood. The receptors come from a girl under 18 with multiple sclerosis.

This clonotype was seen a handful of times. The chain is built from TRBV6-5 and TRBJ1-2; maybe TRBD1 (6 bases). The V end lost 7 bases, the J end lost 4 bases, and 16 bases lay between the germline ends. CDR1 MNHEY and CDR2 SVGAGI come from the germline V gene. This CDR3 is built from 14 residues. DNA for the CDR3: TGTGCCAGCACCCAAGCACAGGGAGGCTATGGCTACACCTTC. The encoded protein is CASTQAQGGYGYTF.

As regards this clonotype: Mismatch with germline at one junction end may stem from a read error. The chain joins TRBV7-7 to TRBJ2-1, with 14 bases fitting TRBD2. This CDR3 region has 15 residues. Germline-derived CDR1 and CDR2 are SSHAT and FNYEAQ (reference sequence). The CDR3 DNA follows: TGTGCTAGCAGCCCGGGACTAGCGGGAGCCAATGAGCAGTTCTTC. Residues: CASSPGLAGANEQFF.

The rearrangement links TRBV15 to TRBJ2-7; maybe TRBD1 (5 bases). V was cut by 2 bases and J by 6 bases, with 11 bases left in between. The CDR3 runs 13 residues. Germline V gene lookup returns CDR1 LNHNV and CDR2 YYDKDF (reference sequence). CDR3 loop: CATSRQGFGEQYF. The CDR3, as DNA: TGTGCCACCAGCAGACAGGGATTCGGCGAGCAGTACTTC.

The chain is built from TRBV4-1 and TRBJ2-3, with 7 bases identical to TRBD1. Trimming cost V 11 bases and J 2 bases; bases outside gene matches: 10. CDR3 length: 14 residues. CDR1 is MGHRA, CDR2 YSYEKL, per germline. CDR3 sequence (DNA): TGCGCCGAGCGTCGGGACAGACCCACAGATACGCAGTATTTT. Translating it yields CAERRDRPTDTQYF.

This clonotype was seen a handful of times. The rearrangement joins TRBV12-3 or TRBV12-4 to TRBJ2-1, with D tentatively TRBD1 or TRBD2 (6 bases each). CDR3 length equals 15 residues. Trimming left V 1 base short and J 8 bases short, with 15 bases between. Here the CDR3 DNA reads TGTGCCAGCAGTTTAGGGGAAACAGGGAGGTATGAGCAGTTCTTC. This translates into CASSLGETGRYEQFF.

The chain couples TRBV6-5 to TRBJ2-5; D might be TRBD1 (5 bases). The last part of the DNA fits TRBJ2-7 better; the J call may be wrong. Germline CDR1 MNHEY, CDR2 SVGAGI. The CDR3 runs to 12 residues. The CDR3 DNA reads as TGTGCCAGCAGCCCTGACAGTAACGAGCAGTACTTC. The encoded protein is CASSPDSNEQYF.

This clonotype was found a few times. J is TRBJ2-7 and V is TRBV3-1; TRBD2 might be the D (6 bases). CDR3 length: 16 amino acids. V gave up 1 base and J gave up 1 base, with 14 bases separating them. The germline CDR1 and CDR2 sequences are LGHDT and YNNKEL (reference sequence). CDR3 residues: CASSQAPSGLSYEQYF. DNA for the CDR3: TGTGCCAGCAGCCAAGCTCCCAGCGGACTATCCTACGAGCAGTACTTC.

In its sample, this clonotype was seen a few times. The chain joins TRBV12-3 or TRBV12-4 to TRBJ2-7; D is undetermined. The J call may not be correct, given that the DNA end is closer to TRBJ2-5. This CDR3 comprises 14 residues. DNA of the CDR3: TGTGCCAGCAGCCCGCCGACATGGGCAGAGACCCAGTACTTC. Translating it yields CASSPPTWAETQYF.